The subject of this entry is one TCR beta chain. What it recognizes is unknown. V lost 0 bases and J lost 2; bases outside the gene matches: 8. CDR1 and CDR2 from the germline V gene are LGHDT and YNNKEL (reference sequence). The CDR3 consists of 18 residues. This record belongs to a study of post-analysis software for immune sequencing data. Study results and limitations: Versus controls, multiple sclerosis patients showed significantly lower diversity (normalized Chao1). Controls showed lower frequencies than patients for roughly five TRBV segments, and TRBV5-6, TRBV5-1 and TRBV20-1 were among these.

Each TCR beta cDNA library carried unique molecular identifiers. TCRdb reanalysed the PCR reads using MiXCR and keeps one entry per CDR3 protein. The table has about 770,000 distinct CDR3 sequences, about 43% seen once. The J gene is TRBJ2-3, the V gene TRBV3-1; 10 bases are shared with TRBD2. Sequencing input: blood. The receptor comes from a girl between 5 and 17 years old with multiple sclerosis. This CDR3 is CASSQDGTTSGYTDTQYF. In DNA, the CDR3 is TGTGCCAGCAGCCAAGATGGGACGACTAGCGGGTACACAGATACGCAGTATTTT.